This T cell receptor beta chain originates from a study of OX40 agonist ivuxolimab in advanced cancers. Whole-study context: Having had anti-PD-1, anti-PD-L1 or anti-CTLA-4 therapy before was allowed, and roughly 38% had some. Study observations and caveats: At 0.1 to 3.0 mg/kg, clonal expansion of CD4+ and CD8+ blood T cells had occurred by week 6. Antigen specificity remained undetermined for the expanded peripheral T cells.

Using immunoSEQ multiplex PCR, the repertoire was profiled, and TCRdb retains in-frame clones only, with some absent. The table records more than 80,000 clones, 90% to 95% of them present only once. The V and J ends lost 6 bases and 2 bases, in that order; junction bases with no gene match: 14. The germline V gene has CDR1 SGHAT and CDR2 FQDESV (reference sequence). The CDR3 contains 17 residues. A remark on this clone: No antigen is known for it.

Specimen: CD4+ or CD8+ T cells sorted from blood, collected in a trial of the OX40 agonist ivuxolimab. The chain joins TRBV11-1 to TRBJ2-3; 7 nucleotides agree with TRBD1. The source is an adult with an advanced solid tumor such as melanoma, head and neck, liver or kidney cancer. The CDR3 loop is CASRLFPGTVNTDTQYF. CDR3 DNA sequence: TGTGCCAGCAGGTTATTTCCTGGGACAGTTAACACAGATACGCAGTATTTT.